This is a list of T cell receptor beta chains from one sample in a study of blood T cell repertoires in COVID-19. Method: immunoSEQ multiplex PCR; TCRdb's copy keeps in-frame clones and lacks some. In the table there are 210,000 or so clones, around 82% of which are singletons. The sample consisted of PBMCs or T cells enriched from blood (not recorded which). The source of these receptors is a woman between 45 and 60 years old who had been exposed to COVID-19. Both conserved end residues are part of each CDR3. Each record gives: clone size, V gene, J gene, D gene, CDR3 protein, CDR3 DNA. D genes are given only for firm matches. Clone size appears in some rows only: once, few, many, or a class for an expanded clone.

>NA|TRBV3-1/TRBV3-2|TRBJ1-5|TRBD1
CASSQDKGAQALAQHF
TGTGCCAGCAGCCAAGATAAGGGGGCGCAAGCCCTGGCCCAGCATTTT
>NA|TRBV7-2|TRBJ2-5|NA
CASSLGADGLETQYF
TGTGCCAGCAGCTTAGGAGCTGACGGGTTGGAGACCCAGTACTTC
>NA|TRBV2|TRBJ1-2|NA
CAITFKRDYGYTF
TGTGCCATCACATTCAAACGGGACTATGGCTACACCTTC
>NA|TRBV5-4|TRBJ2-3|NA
CASSSPGTRGFHTDTQYF
TGTGCCAGCAGCTCCCCCGGGACAAGGGGTTTCCACACAGATACGCAGTATTTT
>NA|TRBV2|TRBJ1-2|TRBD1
CASTGQGAWGYTF
TGTGCCAGCACGGGACAGGGGGCTTGGGGCTACACCTTC
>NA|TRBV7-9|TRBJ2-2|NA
CASSLTSGRKNTGELFF
TGTGCCAGCAGCTTAACGTCGGGGAGAAAAAACACCGGGGAGCTGTTTTTT
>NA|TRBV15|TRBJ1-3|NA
CATSRPEGRGNTIYF
TGTGCCACCAGCAGGCCAGAGGGAAGAGGAAACACCATATATTTT
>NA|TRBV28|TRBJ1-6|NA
CASSFFRGTGMNSPLHF
TGTGCCAGCAGTTTTTTCAGGGGAACAGGGATGAATTCACCCCTCCACTTT
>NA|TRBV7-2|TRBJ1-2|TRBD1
CASSLAGQGKRKSYTF
TGTGCCAGCAGCTTGGCCGGACAGGGGAAAAGAAAGAGCTACACCTTC
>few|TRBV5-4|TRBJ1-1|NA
CASSPPGPNTEAFF
TGTGCCAGCAGCCCCCCAGGTCCAAACACTGAAGCTTTCTTT
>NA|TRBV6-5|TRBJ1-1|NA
CASSSGNLLGTEAFF
TGTGCCAGCAGCTCCGGGAACCTTCTCGGCACTGAAGCTTTCTTT
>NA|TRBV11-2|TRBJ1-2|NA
CASSSSLLVYGYTF
TGTGCCAGCAGCTCGTCCCTACTTGTCTATGGCTACACCTTC
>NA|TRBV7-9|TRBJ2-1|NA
CASSLASGDEQFF
TGTGCCAGCAGCTTAGCGTCCGGGGATGAGCAGTTCTTC
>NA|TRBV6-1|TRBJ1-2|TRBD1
CASSARTGRELYGYTF
TGTGCCAGCAGTGCCCGGACAGGGCGGGAGCTATATGGCTACACCTTC
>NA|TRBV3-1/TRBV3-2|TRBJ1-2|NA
CASSPSRGRYGYTF
TGTGCCAGCAGCCCGAGTCGGGGTCGCTATGGCTACACCTTC
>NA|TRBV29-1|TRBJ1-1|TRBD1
CSASGQGITEAFF
TGCAGCGCCTCTGGACAGGGGATAACTGAAGCTTTCTTT
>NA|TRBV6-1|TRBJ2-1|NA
CASSDLQGTPYNEQFF
TGTGCCAGCAGTGATTTACAGGGGACTCCCTACAATGAGCAGTTCTTC
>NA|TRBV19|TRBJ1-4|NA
CASSISDARGEKLFF
TGTGCCAGTAGTATTAGTGACGCCCGGGGTGAAAAACTGTTTTTT
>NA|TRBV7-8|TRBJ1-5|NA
CASSLGRNQPQHF
TGTGCCAGCAGCTTAGGTCGGAATCAGCCCCAGCATTTT
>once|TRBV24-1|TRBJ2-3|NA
CATSGGGANTDTQYF
TGTGCCACCAGTGGAGGAGGGGCCAACACAGATACGCAGTATTTT
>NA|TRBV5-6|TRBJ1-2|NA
CASSTTGLLTSF
TGTGCCAGCAGCACAACGGGACTGCTTACGTCCTTC
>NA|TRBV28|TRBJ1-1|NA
CASSFLTNTEAFF
TGTGCCAGCAGTTTCTTGACTAACACTGAAGCTTTCTTT
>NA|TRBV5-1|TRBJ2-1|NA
CASSLERQIYNEQFF
TGCGCCAGCAGCTTGGAGAGGCAGATCTACAATGAGCAGTTCTTC
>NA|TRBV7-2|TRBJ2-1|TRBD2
CASSLYLFSGGHEFF
TGTGCCAGCAGCCTTTACCTCTTTAGCGGGGGGCACGAGTTCTTC
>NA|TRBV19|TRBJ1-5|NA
CASSPTLTGSIMPQHF
TGTGCCAGTAGTCCGACCCTGACAGGCTCAATCATGCCCCAGCATTTT
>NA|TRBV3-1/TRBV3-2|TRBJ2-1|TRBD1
CASSQGRQGRRNEQFF
TGTGCCAGCAGCCAAGGCCGACAGGGACGGCGGAATGAGCAGTTCTTC
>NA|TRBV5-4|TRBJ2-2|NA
CASNSYTGELFF
TGTGCCAGCAACTCTTACACCGGGGAGCTGTTTTTT
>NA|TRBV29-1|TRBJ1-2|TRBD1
CSVTVQGADGYTF
TGCAGCGTTACTGTACAGGGGGCCGATGGCTACACCTTC
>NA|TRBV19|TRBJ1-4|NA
CASSTTGTQRVAEKLFF
TGTGCCAGTAGCACCACCGGGACTCAGAGGGTAGCTGAAAAACTGTTTTTT
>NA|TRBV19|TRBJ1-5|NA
CASSIGASNQPQHF
TGTGCCAGTAGTATAGGAGCCAGCAATCAGCCCCAGCATTTT
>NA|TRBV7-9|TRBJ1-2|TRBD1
CASIQGSNYGYTF
TGTGCCAGCATACAGGGGTCGAACTATGGCTACACCTTC
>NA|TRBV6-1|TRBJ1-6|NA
CASSGGGVGDRSPLHF
TGTGCCAGCAGTGGAGGGGGAGTAGGGGATCGGTCACCCCTCCACTTT
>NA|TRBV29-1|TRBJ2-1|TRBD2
CTLRAGGVYNEQFF
TGCACTCTAAGAGCGGGGGGGGTTTACAATGAGCAGTTCTTC
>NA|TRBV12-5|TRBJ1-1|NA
CASGPLEGVNTEAFF
TGTGCTAGTGGGCCCCTTGAGGGGGTGAACACTGAAGCTTTCTTT
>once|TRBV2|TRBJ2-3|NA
CASSEAFTDTQYF
TGTGCCAGCAGTGAGGCATTCACAGATACGCAGTATTTT
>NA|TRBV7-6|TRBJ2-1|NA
CASSEKGYNEQFF
TGTGCCAGCAGCGAAAAGGGGTACAATGAGCAGTTCTTC
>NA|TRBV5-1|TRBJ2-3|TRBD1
CASSWTGTTSTDTQYF
TGCGCCAGCAGCTGGACAGGGACCACCAGCACAGATACGCAGTATTTT